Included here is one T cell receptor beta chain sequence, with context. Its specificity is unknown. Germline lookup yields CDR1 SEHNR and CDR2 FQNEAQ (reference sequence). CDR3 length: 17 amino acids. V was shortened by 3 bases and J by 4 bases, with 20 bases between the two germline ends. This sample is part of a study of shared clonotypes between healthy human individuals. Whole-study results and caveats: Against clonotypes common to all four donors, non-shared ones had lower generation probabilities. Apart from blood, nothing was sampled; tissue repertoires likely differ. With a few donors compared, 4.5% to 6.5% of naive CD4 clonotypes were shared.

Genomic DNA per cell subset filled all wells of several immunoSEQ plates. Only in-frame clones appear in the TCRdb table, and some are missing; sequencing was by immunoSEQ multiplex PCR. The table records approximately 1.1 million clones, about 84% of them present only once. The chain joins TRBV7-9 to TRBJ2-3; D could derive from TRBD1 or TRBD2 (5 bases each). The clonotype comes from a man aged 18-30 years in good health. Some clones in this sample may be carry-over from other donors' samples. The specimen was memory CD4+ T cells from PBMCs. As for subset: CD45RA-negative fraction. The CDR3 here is CASSFSVEMLGADTQYF. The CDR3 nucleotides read TGTGCCAGCAGCTTTTCTGTCGAAATGTTGGGGGCAGATACGCAGTATTTT. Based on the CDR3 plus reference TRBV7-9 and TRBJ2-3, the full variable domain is DTGVSQNPRHKITKRGQNVTFRCDPISEHNRLYWYRQTLGQGPEFLTYFQNEAQLEKSRLLSDRFSAERPKGSFSTLEIQRTEQGDSAMYLCASSFSVEMLGADTQYFGPGTRLTVL.